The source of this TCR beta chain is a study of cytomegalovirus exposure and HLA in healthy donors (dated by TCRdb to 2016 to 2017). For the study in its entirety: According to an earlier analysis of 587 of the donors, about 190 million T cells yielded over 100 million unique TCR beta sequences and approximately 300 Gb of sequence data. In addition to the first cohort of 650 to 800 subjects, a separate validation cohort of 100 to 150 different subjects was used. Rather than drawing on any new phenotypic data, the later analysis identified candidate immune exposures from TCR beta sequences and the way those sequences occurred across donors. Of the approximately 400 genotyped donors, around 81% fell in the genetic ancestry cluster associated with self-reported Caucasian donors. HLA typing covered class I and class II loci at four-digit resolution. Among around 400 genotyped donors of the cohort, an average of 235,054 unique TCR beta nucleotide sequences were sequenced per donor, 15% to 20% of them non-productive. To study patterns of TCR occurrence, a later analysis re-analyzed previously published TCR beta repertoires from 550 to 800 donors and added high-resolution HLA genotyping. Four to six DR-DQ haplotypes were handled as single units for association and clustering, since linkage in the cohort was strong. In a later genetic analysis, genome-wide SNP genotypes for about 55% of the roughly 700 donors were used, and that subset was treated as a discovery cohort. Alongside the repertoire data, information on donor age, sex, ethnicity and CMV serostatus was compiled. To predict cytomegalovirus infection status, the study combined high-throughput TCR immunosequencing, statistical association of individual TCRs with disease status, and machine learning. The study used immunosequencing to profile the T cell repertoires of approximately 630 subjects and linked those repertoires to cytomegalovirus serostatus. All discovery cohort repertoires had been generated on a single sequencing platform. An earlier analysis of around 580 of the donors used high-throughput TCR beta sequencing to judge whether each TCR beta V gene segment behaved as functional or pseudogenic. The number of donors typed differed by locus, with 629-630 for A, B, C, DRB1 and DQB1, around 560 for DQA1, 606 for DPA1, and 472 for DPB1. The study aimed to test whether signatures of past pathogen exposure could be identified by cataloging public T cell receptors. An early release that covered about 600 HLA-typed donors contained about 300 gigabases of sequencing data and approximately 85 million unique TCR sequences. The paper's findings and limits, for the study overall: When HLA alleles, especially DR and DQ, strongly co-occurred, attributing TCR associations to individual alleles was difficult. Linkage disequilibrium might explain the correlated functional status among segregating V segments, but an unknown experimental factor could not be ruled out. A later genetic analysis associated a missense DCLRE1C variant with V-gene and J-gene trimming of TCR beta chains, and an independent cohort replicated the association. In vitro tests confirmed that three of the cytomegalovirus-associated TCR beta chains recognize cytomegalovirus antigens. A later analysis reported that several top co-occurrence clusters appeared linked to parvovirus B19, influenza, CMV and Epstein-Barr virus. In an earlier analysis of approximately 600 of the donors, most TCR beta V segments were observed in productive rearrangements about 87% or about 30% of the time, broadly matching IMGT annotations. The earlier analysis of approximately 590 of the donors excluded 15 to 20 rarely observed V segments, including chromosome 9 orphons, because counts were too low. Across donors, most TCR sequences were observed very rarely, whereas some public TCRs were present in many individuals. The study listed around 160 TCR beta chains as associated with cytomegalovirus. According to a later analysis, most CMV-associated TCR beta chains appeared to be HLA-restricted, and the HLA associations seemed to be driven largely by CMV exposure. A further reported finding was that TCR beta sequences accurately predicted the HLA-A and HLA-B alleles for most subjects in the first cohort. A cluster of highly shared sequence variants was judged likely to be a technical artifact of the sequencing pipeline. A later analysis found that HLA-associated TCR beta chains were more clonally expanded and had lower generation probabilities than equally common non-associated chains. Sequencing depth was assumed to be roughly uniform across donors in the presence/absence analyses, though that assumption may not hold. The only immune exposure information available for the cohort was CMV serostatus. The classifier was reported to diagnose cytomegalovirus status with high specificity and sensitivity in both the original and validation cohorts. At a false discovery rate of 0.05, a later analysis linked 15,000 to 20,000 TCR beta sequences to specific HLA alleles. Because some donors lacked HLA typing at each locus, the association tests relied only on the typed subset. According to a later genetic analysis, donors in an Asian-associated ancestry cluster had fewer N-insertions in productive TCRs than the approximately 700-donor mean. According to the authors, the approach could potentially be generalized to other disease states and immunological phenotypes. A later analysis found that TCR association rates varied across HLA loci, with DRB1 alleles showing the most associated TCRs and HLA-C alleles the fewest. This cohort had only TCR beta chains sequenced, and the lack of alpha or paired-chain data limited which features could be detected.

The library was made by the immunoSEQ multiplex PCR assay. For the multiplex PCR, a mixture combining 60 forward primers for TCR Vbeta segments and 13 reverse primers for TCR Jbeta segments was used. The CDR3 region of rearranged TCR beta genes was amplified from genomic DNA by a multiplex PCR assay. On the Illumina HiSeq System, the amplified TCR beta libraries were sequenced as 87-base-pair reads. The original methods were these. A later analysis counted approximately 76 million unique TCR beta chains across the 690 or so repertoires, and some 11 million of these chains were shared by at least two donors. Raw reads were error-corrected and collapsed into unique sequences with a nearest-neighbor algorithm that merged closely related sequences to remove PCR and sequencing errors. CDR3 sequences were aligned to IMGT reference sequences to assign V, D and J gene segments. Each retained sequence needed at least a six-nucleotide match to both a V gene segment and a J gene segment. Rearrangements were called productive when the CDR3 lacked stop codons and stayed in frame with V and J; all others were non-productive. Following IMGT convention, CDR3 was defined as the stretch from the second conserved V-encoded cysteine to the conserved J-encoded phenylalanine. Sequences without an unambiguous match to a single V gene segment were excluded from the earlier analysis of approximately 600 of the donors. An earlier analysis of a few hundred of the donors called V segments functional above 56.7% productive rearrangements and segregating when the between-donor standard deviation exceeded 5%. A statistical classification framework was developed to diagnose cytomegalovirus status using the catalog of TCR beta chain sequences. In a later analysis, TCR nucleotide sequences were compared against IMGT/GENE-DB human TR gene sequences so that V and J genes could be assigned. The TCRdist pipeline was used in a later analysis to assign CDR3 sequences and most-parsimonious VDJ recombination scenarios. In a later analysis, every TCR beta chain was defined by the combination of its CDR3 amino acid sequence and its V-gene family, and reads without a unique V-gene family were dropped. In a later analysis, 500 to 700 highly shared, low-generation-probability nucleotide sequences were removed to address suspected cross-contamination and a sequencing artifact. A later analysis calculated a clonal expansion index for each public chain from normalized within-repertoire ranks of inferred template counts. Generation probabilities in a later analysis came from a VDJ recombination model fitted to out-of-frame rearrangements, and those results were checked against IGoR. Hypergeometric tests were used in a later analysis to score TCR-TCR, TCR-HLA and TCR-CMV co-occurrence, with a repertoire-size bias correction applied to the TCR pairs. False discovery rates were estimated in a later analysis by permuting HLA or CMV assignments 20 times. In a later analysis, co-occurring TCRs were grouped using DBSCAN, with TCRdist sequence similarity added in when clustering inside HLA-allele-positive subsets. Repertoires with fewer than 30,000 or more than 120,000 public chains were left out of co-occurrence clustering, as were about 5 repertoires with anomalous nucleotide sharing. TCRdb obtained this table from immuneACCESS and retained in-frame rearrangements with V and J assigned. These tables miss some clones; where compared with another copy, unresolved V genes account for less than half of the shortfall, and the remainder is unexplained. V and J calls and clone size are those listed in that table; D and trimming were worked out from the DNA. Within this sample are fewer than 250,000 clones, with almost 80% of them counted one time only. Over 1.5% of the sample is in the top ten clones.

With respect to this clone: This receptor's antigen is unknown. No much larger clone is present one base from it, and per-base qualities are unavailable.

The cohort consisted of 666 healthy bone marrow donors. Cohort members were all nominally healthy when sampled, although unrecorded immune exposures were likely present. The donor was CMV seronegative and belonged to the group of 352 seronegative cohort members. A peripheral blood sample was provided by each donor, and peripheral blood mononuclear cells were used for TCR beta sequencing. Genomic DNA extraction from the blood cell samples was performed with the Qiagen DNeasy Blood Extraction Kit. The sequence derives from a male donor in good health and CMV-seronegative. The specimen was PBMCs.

The nucleotides are TGTGCCAGCAGCCAGGGCTGGGCCAACGTCCTGACTTTC. Its coded protein is CASSQGWANVLTF. The sequence is built from TRBV6-5 and TRBJ2-6; possibly the D gene is TRBD1, per 5 matching bases. Counted from cysteine to phenylalanine, this CDR3 has 13 amino acids. CDR3 DNA only is kept here, 39 bases in frame from base 1. V gives up 6 bases and J gives up 5 bases, and the segment between their germline ends measures 8 bases. CDR1 and CDR2, per the germline V gene, are MNHEY and SVGAGI.